Listed below are T cell receptor beta chains from one sample, sequenced in a study of control samples from healthy donors and cancer patients. Repertoires were generated with immunoSEQ multiplex PCR, while TCRdb's copy carries only in-frame clones and drops some. The sample consists of under 200,000 clones, roughly 89% of them appearing once. Sequenced material: blood. These receptor sequences come from a woman between 25 and 40 years old in good health. The CDR3 runs from the conserved cysteine through the conserved F or W. A D gene is named only where the DNA matches it firmly. Size values are once, few and many counts, or a class for expanded clones, and some rows have none.

CDR3aa: CASSTGQYEKLFF
CDR3nt: TGTGCCAGCTCAACTGGACAGTATGAAAAACTGTTTTTT
j_gene: TRBJ1-4
abundance: .
v_gene: TRBV18
len: 13
d_gene: .

CDR3aa: CASSPQFDQPQHF
CDR3nt: TGCGCCAGCAGCCCCCAGTTCGATCAGCCCCAGCATTTT
j_gene: TRBJ1-5
abundance: .
v_gene: TRBV4-3
len: 13
d_gene: .

CDR3aa: CASSQGATGDPWHEQYF
CDR3nt: TGTGCCAGCAGCCAAGGAGCTACAGGGGATCCCTGGCACGAGCAGTACTTC
j_gene: TRBJ2-7
abundance: .
v_gene: TRBV3-1/TRBV3-2
len: 17
d_gene: TRBD1

CDR3aa: CASSQKAEVSTDTQYF
CDR3nt: TGTGCCAGCAGCCAAAAAGCGGAGGTTAGCACAGATACGCAGTATTTT
j_gene: TRBJ2-3
abundance: .
v_gene: TRBV4-2
len: 16
d_gene: .

CDR3aa: CASSLLAGVDEQFF
CDR3nt: TGTGCCAGCAGCTTACTAGCGGGAGTTGATGAGCAGTTCTTC
j_gene: TRBJ2-1
abundance: .
v_gene: TRBV11-3
len: 14
d_gene: TRBD2

CDR3aa: CASSWGQGYTIYF
CDR3nt: TGCGCCAGCAGCTGGGGACAGGGGTACACCATATATTTT
j_gene: TRBJ1-3
abundance: .
v_gene: TRBV5-1
len: 13
d_gene: TRBD1

CDR3aa: CASSIGTDTQYF
CDR3nt: TGTGCCAGTAGTATAGGCACAGATACGCAGTATTTT
j_gene: TRBJ2-3
abundance: .
v_gene: TRBV19
len: 12
d_gene: .

CDR3aa: CASSKTGRDQPQHF
CDR3nt: TGTGCCAGCTCGAAGACAGGGCGGGATCAGCCCCAGCATTTT
j_gene: TRBJ1-5
abundance: .
v_gene: TRBV18
len: 14
d_gene: TRBD1

CDR3aa: CASSPPWGEQYF
CDR3nt: TGTGCCAGCAGTCCCCCCTGGGGAGAGCAGTACTTC
j_gene: TRBJ2-7
abundance: .
v_gene: TRBV28
len: 12
d_gene: .

CDR3aa: CASSEGGEYEQYF
CDR3nt: TGTGCCAGCAGTGAGGGGGGCGAATACGAGCAGTACTTC
j_gene: TRBJ2-7
abundance: .
v_gene: TRBV2
len: 13
d_gene: .

CDR3aa: CSVMGDNEKLFF
CDR3nt: TGCAGCGTTATGGGGGATAATGAAAAACTGTTTTTT
j_gene: TRBJ1-4
abundance: .
v_gene: TRBV29-1
len: 12
d_gene: .

CDR3aa: CSASSWDSPLHF
CDR3nt: TGCAGTGCTAGTTCTTGGGATTCACCCCTCCACTTT
j_gene: TRBJ1-6
abundance: .
v_gene: TRBV20-1
len: 12
d_gene: .

CDR3aa: CASSRTSGGETQYF
CDR3nt: TGTGCCAGCAGCCGGACTAGCGGGGGAGAGACCCAGTACTTC
j_gene: TRBJ2-5
abundance: few
v_gene: TRBV4-2
len: 14
d_gene: TRBD2

CDR3aa: CASSPGQGDNYGYTF
CDR3nt: TGCGCCAGCAGCCCCGGACAGGGTGATAACTATGGCTACACCTTC
j_gene: TRBJ1-2
abundance: .
v_gene: TRBV5-1
len: 15
d_gene: TRBD1

CDR3aa: CAWSVASHNEQFF
CDR3nt: TGTGCCTGGAGTGTAGCTAGCCACAATGAGCAGTTCTTC
j_gene: TRBJ2-1
abundance: .
v_gene: TRBV30
len: 13
d_gene: .

CDR3aa: CASSLQGAGNTIYF
CDR3nt: TGTGCCAGCAGCCTTCAGGGGGCTGGAAACACCATATATTTT
j_gene: TRBJ1-3
abundance: .
v_gene: TRBV3-1/TRBV3-2
len: 14
d_gene: TRBD1

CDR3aa: CASSQDGAGGPDTQYF
CDR3nt: TGTGCCAGCAGCCAAGACGGAGCGGGGGGGCCGGATACGCAGTATTTT
j_gene: TRBJ2-3
abundance: .
v_gene: TRBV3-1/TRBV3-2
len: 16
d_gene: TRBD2

CDR3aa: CASSDRGAGANVLTF
CDR3nt: TGTGCCAGCAGCGACAGGGGGGCCGGGGCCAACGTCCTGACTTTC
j_gene: TRBJ2-6
abundance: .
v_gene: TRBV5-4
len: 15
d_gene: TRBD1

CDR3aa: CASSRTSGYEQYF
CDR3nt: TGTGCCAGCAGCAGGACTAGCGGGTACGAGCAGTACTTC
j_gene: TRBJ2-7
abundance: .
v_gene: TRBV7-2
len: 13
d_gene: TRBD2

CDR3aa: CASSTRRDRGHYGYTF
CDR3nt: TGTGCCAGTAGTACCCGCCGGGACAGGGGGCACTATGGCTACACCTTC
j_gene: TRBJ1-2
abundance: .
v_gene: TRBV19
len: 16
d_gene: TRBD1

CDR3aa: CASSRQGNSNQPQHF
CDR3nt: TGTGCCAGCAGTAGACAGGGAAATAGCAATCAGCCCCAGCATTTT
j_gene: TRBJ1-5
abundance: .
v_gene: TRBV27
len: 15
d_gene: TRBD1

CDR3aa: CASSQDLGAGGNTDTQYF
CDR3nt: TGTGCCAGCAGCCAAGATCTTGGAGCGGGGGGGAATACAGATACGCAGTATTTT
j_gene: TRBJ2-3
abundance: .
v_gene: TRBV3-1/TRBV3-2
len: 18
d_gene: TRBD2

CDR3aa: CASSSPQGGYGYTF
CDR3nt: TGTGCCAGCAGTTCGCCACAGGGGGGATATGGCTACACCTTC
j_gene: TRBJ1-2
abundance: .
v_gene: TRBV27
len: 14
d_gene: TRBD1

CDR3aa: CASSGTGTRNEQFF
CDR3nt: TGTGCCAGCAGCGGGACCGGGACTAGGAATGAGCAGTTCTTC
j_gene: TRBJ2-1
abundance: once
v_gene: TRBV5-6
len: 14
d_gene: TRBD2

CDR3aa: CASSRRNSGRTDTQYF
CDR3nt: TGTGCCAGCAGCCGCCGAAATAGCGGGAGGACAGATACGCAGTATTTT
j_gene: TRBJ2-3
abundance: .
v_gene: TRBV3-1/TRBV3-2
len: 16
d_gene: TRBD2

CDR3aa: CASSPIAGASTDTQYF
CDR3nt: TGTGCCAGTAGTCCTATAGCGGGGGCTAGCACAGATACGCAGTATTTT
j_gene: TRBJ2-3
abundance: .
v_gene: TRBV19
len: 16
d_gene: TRBD2